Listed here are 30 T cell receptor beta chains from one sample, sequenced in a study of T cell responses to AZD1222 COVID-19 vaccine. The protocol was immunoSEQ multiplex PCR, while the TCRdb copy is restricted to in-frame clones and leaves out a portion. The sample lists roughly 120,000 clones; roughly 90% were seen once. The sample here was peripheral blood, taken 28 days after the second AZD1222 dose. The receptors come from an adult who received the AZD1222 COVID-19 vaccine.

The CDR3 region is CSVAGGPNTGELFF. The CDR3 DNA is TGCAGCGTTGCAGGGGGCCCGAACACCGGGGAGCTGTTTTTT. The V and J genes are TRBV29-1 and TRBJ2-2; 8 bases fit TRBD1. Germline assignment: CDR1 SQVTM and CDR2 ANQGSEA. J lost 0 bases, V lost 4 bases, and 1 base had no gene match. There are 14 residues in the CDR3.

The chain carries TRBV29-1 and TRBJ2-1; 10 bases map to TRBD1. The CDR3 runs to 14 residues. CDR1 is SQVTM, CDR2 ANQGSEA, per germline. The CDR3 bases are TGCAGTAACGGGGACAGGGGACCCTACAATGAGCAGTTCTTC. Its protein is CSNGDRGPYNEQFF.

This CDR3 reads CASSLDNQETQYF. The CDR3 coding sequence is TGTGCCAGCAGCTTAGACAACCAAGAGACCCAGTACTTC. The rearrangement joins TRBV7-6 to TRBJ2-5, with D hard to call. In germline, CDR1 is SGHVS, CDR2 FNYEAQ. V shed 1 base and J shed 0 bases, with 3 bases lying between them. This CDR3 region has 13 residues.

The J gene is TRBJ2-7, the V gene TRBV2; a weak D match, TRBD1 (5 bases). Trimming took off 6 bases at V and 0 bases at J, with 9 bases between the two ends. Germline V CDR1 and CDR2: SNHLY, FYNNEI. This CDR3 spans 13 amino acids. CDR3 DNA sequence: TGTGCCAGCAGCGCGACAGCCTCCTACGAGCAGTACTTC. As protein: CASSATASYEQYF.

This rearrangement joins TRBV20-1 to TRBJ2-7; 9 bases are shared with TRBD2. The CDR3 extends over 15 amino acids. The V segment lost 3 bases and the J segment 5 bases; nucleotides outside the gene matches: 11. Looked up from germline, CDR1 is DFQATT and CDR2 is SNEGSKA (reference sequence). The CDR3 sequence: CSASKEGTSKDEQYF. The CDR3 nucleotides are TGCAGTGCTAGTAAAGAAGGGACTAGCAAGGACGAGCAGTACTTC.

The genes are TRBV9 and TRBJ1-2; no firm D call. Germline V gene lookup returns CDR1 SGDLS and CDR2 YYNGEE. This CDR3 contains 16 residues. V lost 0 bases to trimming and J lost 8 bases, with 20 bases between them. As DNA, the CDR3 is TGTGCCAGCAGCGTAGGAGGGAACCTCAATGCCCACGGCTACACCTTC. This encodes CASSVGGNLNAHGYTF.

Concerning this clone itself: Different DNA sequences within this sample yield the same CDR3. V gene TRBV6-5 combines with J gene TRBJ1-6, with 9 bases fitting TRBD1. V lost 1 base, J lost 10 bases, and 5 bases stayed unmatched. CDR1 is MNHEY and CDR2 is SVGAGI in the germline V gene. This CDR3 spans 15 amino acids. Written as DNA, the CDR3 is TGTGCCAGCAGTTACTTCGACAGGGGGGGATCACCCCTCCACTTT. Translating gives CASSYFDRGGSPLHF.

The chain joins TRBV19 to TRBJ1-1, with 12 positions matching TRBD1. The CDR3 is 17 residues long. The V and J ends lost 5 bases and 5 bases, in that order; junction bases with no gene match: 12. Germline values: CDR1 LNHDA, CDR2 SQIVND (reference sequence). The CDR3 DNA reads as TGTGCCAGTAGTTTATCCGGGACAGGGGGCTGGTTGACTGAAGCTTTCTTT. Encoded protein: CASSLSGTGGWLTEAFF.

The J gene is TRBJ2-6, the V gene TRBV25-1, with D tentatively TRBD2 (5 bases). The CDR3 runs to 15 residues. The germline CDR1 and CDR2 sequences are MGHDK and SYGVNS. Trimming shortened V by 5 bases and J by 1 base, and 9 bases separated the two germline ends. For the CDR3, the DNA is TGTGCCAGCAGTCCCAGGAGGTCTGGGGCCAACGTCCTGACTTTC. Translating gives CASSPRRSGANVLTF.

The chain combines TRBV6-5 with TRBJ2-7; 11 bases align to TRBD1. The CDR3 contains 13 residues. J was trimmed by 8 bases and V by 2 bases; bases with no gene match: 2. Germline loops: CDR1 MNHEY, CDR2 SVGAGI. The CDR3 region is CASSYRTGGQQYF. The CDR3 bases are TGTGCCAGCAGTTACAGGACAGGGGGCCAGCAGTACTTC.

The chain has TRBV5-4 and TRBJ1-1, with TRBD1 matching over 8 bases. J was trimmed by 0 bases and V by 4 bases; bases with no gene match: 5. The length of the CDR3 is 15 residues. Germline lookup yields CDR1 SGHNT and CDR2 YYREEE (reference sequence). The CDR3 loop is CASSPGQVLNTEAFF. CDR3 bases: TGTGCCAGCAGCCCGGGACAGGTGCTGAACACTGAAGCTTTCTTT. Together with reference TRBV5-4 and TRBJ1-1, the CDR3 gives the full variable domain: ETGVTQSPTHLIKTRGQQVTLRCSSQSGHNTVSWYQQALGQGPQFIFQYYREEENGRGNFPPRFSGLQFPNYSSELNVNALELDDSALYLCASSPGQVLNTEAFFGQGTRLTVV.

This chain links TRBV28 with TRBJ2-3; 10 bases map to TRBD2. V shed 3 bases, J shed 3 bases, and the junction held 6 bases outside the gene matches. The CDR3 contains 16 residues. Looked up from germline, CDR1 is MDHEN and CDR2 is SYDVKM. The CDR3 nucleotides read TGTGCCAGCAGTTTCGTCCTAGCGGGAGCGACAGATACGCAGTATTTT. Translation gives CASSFVLAGATDTQYF.

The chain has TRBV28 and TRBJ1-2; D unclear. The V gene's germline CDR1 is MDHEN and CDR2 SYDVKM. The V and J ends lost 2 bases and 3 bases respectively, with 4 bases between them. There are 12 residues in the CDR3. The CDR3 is CASSLGHYGYTF. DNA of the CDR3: TGTGCCAGCAGTTTAGGACACTATGGCTACACCTTC.

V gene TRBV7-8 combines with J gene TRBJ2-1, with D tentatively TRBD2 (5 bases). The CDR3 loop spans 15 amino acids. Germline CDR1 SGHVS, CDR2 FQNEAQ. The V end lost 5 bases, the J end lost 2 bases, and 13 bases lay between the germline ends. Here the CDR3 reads CASSHGRATYNEQFF. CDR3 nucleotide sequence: TGTGCCAGCAGCCACGGGCGGGCGACCTACAATGAGCAGTTCTTC.

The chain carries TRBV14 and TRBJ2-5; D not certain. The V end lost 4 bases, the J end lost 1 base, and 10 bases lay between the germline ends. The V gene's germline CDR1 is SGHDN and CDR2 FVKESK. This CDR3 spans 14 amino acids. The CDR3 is CASSPLLGQETQYF. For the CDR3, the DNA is TGTGCCAGCAGCCCCCTATTGGGCCAAGAGACCCAGTACTTC.

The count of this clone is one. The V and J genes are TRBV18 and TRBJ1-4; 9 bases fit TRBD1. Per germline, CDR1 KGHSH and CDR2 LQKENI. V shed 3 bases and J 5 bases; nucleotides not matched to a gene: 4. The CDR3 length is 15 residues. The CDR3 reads CASSPIGTGNEKLFF. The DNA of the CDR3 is TGTGCCAGCTCACCTATCGGGACAGGGAATGAAAAACTGTTTTTT.

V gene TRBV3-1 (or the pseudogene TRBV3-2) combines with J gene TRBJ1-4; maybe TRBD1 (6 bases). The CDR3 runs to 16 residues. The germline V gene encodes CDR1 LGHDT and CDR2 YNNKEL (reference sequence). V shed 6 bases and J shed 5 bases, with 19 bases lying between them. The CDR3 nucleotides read TGTGCCAGCAGTCTCCTGGGGGGCAGGGAGAATGAAAAACTGTTTTTT. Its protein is CASSLLGGRENEKLFF.

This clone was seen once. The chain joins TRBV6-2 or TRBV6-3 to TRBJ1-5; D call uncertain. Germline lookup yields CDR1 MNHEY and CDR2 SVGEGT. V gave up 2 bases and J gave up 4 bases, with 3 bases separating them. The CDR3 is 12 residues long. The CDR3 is CASSYGNQPQHF. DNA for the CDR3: TGTGCCAGCAGTTACGGGAATCAGCCCCAGCATTTT.

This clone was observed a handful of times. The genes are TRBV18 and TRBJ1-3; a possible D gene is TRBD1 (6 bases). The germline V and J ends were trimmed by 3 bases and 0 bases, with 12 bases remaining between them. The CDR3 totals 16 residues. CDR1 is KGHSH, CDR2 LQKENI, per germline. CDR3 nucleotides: TGTGCCAGCTCACCTGGGACAATTGTCTCTGGAAACACCATATATTTT. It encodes CASSPGTIVSGNTIYF.

The CDR3 nucleotides read TGTGCCAGCAGTTTAGGCGGGGTGAGCAATGAGCAGTTCTTC. Its translation is CASSLGGVSNEQFF. The chain carries TRBV28 and TRBJ2-1, with a weak D call TRBD2 (6 bases). Trimming cost V 2 bases and J 6 bases, with 11 bases left between them. The CDR3 totals 14 residues. Germline loops: CDR1 MDHEN, CDR2 SYDVKM.

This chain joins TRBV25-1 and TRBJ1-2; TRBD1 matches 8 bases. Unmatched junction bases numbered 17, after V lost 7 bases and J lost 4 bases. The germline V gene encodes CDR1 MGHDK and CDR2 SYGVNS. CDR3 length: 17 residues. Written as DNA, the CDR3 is TGTGCCAGCATTGGGCCGATTGACAGGGGTGACGGCTATGGCTACACCTTC. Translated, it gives CASIGPIDRGDGYGYTF.

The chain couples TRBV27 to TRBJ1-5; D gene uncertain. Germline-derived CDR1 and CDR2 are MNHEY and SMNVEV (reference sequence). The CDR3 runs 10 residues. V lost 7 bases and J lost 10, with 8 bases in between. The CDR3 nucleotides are TGTGCCAGCAACCTAGAACCCCAGCATTTT. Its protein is CASNLEPQHF.

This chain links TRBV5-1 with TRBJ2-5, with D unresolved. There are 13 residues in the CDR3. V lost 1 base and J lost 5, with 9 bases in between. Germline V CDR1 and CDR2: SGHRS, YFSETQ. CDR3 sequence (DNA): TGCGCCAGCAGCTTGTTGGGTTTGGAGACCCAGTACTTC. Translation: CASSLLGLETQYF.

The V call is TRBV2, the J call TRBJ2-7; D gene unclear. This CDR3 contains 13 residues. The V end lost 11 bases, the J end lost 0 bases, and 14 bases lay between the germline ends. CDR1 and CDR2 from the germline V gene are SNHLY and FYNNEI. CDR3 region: CAARPPSSYEQYF. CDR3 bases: TGTGCCGCCAGACCTCCGAGCTCCTACGAGCAGTACTTC.

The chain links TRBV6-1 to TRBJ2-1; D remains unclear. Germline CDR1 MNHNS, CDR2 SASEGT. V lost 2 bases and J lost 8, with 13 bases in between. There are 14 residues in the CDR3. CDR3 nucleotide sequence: TGTGCCAGCAGTGAATGGGGTTATCGGGATGAGCAGTTCTTC. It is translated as CASSEWGYRDEQFF.

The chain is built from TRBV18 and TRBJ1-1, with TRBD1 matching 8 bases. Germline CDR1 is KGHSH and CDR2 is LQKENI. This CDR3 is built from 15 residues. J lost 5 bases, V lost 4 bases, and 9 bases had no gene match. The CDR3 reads CASSQLTGEGTEAFF. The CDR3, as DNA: TGTGCCAGCTCACAACTGACAGGGGAAGGGACTGAAGCTTTCTTT.

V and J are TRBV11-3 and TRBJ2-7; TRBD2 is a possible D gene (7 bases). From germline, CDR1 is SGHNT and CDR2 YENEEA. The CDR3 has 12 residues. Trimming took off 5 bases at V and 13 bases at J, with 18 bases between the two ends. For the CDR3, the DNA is TGTGCCAGCAGCAACCGGGGAGGGGGGGTATACTTC. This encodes CASSNRGGGVYF.

CDR3 sequence reads: CASSLGGTYGYTF. In nucleotides, the CDR3 is TGTGCCAGCAGCTTAGGTGGGACCTATGGCTACACCTTC. This chain uses TRBV11-2 with TRBJ1-2; D may be TRBD1 (5 bases). Per germline, CDR1 SGHAT and CDR2 FQNNGV. CDR3 size: 13 residues. The germline V and J ends were trimmed by 1 base and 4 bases, with 7 bases remaining between them.

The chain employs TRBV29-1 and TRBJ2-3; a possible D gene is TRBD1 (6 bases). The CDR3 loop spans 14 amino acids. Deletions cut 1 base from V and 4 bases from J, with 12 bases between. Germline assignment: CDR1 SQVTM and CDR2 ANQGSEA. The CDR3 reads CSVEVVGGADTQYF. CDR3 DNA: TGCAGCGTTGAAGTGGTAGGGGGAGCAGATACGCAGTATTTT.

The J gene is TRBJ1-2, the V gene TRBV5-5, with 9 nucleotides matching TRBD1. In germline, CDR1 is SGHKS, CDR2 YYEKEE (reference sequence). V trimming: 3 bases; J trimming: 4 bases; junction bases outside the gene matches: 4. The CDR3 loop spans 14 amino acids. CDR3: CASSSRDRVYGYTF. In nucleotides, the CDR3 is TGTGCCAGCAGCTCCCGGGACAGGGTCTATGGCTACACCTTC.